This entry features one TCR beta chain sequence. Its antigen is still unknown. There are no base qualities to consult, and no much larger clone falls within one base. The immunoSEQ Assay was used to sequence TCR beta CDR3 regions from DNA. On the study's bioinformatics: To compute T cell density, TCR beta template counts were normalized to usable DNA, which was estimated by amplifying housekeeping genes. The preseqR package was used to estimate richness by extrapolating to 400,000 templates for PBMC samples and to 120,000 templates for tissue samples. Clonality was taken to be one minus Pielou's evenness. Tissue-enriched TCRs were identified through differential abundance testing performed on productive amino-acid clonotypes, with a minimum total count of 5 and an alpha of 0.1. The Jaccard Index and the Morisita Overlap Index were used to measure how much the repertoires overlapped between compartments. GLIPH clustered TCR beta CDR3s with public tetramer-defined viral CDR3s; viral motifs required at least three viral sequences plus V-gene enrichment. Imported from immuneACCESS, the table was reduced by TCRdb to in-frame sequences with V and J called. These copies leave out some clones; in studies compared against another copy, an unresolved V gene accounts for under half, and the cause of the remainder is not known. That table gives V, J and clone size, and the DNA gave D and trimming. This sample comprises tens of thousands of clones, 88% of them detected only once. The top ten constitute 20% to 25% of the sample.

This specimen comes from a study of T cells in localized non-small cell lung cancer (dated by TCRdb to the early 2020s). Background for the entire study: The study examined T cell repertoires in 236 patients with early-stage NSCLC and compared tumors with uninvolved tumor-adjacent lungs. The cohort consisted of around 250 treatment-naive NSCLC patients whose localized lung tumors had been resected. A mean age of 66.3 years was recorded for the NSCLC patients, of whom approximately 130 were male and about a hundred were female.

The investigation overall reported the following: A median of 57 of the top 100 tumor clones were detected in paired uninvolved adjacent lung, and around 27 of these tumor clones were also found among the top 100 clones of the paired uninvolved adjacent lung. Uninvolved tumor-adjacent lung showed the highest T cell clonality, higher than tumor, which suggests more focused antigenic responses in the uninvolved tumor-adjacent lung. Longer overall survival was associated with higher blood T cell density, whereas shorter survival was associated with higher adjacent-lung clonality. Because of the exploratory design, TCR variables were selected using unadjusted p-values without false-discovery rate correction. Multi-region tumor sequencing was not performed, so intratumor heterogeneity could not be excluded.

The CDR3 runs 14 residues from the cysteine to the phenylalanine. The CDR3 DNA has 42 bases and is translated from base 1. V and J lose 6 bases and 2 bases, and a span of 11 bases separates them. Reading the germline V gene gives CDR1 SNHLY and CDR2 FYNNEI. At diagnosis, peripheral blood, uninvolved tumor-adjacent lung and tumor were collected and were preserved as a mix of fresh-frozen and FFPE material. For TCR repertoire profiling, blood samples were analyzed in the form of peripheral blood mononuclear cells. This material consisted of peripheral blood, taken before any cancer treatment. The chain was built from TRBV2 and TRBJ2-1, and perhaps TRBD1 as D gene, on 5 matching bases. The clonotype comes from a woman aged 40-69 years with stage I squamous cell lung carcinoma. The CDR3 protein is CASSGRAAYNEQFF. In nucleotides, the sequence is TGTGCCAGCAGCGGCAGGGCGGCCTACAATGAGCAGTTCTTC.